Listed below are T cell receptor beta chains from one sample, sequenced in a study of T cell responses to AZD1222 COVID-19 vaccine. Profiling relied on immunoSEQ multiplex PCR, and the TCRdb table lists in-frame clones only, not all of them. The sample shows roughly 30,000 clones, around 80% of them seen only once. The specimen comprised peripheral blood, sampled on day 0 of AZD1222 vaccination. These receptors originate from an adult in good health. Each CDR3 is given with its conserved first and last residue. D genes are given only for firm matches. Size values are once, few and many counts, or a class for expanded clones, and some rows have none.

j_call,d_call,v_call,clone_size,cdr3_nt,cdr3_aa
TRBJ1-2,.,TRBV5-1,.,TGCGCCAGCAGCTTGGCCAATCAGAGACACTATGGCTACACCTTC,CASSLANQRHYGYTF
TRBJ2-1,TRBD1,TRBV11-1,.,TGTGCCAGCAGCTTTCGGGAGGACAGGGGTATGTTCTTC,CASSFREDRGMFF
TRBJ2-1,TRBD1,TRBV19,.,TGTGCCAGTACCCCGAACAGAGACAGGGCTCGTTTCTTC,CASTPNRDRARFF
TRBJ2-1,.,TRBV7-2,.,TGTGCCAGCAGCTTCTCGACTAGTTCACTCCCCGCTAGTATCGGTGAGCAGTTCTTC,CASSFSTSSLPASIGEQFF
TRBJ2-3,.,TRBV27,.,TGTGCCAGCAGACCCCGGGGGGCTTTGTTGAGCACAGATACGCAGTATTTT,CASRPRGALLSTDTQYF
TRBJ2-5,TRBD1,TRBV7-9,.,TGTGCCAGCAGCTTCCCCACAGGGGCTGAGACCCAGTACTTC,CASSFPTGAETQYF
TRBJ1-1,.,TRBV12-3/TRBV12-4,.,TGTGCCAGCAGTCGAGACAGCAACACTGAAGCTTTCTTT,CASSRDSNTEAFF
TRBJ2-6,TRBD2,TRBV5-5,.,TGTGCCAGCAGCTTGACACTAGCGCTCTCTGGGGCCAACGTCCTGACTTTC,CASSLTLALSGANVLTF
TRBJ1-2,.,TRBV10-3,.,TGTGCCATCAGTGAGCCCCGTGACAGCTGGTCTCATGGCTACACCTTC,CAISEPRDSWSHGYTF
TRBJ2-2,.,TRBV7-6,few,TGTGCCAGCAGCCCCGCACACAACACCGGGGAGCTGTTTTTT,CASSPAHNTGELFF
TRBJ1-2,TRBD1,TRBV29-1,once,TGCAGCGTTGCCCGGGACAGCCTGCAAAGCTACACCTTC,CSVARDSLQSYTF
TRBJ1-5,.,TRBV28,.,TGTGCCAGCAGTTCAGGGGCGAGAAATCAGCCCCAGCATTTT,CASSSGARNQPQHF
TRBJ2-3,TRBD2,TRBV5-1,.,TGCGCCAGCAGCTTGAGGGGAGGGCCCACAGATACGCAGTATTTT,CASSLRGGPTDTQYF
TRBJ2-2,.,TRBV25-1,.,TGTGCCAGCAGGCCGACGGGACACACCGGGGAGCTGTTTTTT,CASRPTGHTGELFF
TRBJ2-1,TRBD2,TRBV6-4,.,TGTGCCAGCAGTGACGAAGGACTAGCGGGAAATGAGCAGTTCTTC,CASSDEGLAGNEQFF
TRBJ1-1,TRBD1,TRBV4-2,.,TGTGCCAGCAGCCAAACGACAGGGATCAGCACTGAAGCTTTCTTT,CASSQTTGISTEAFF
TRBJ1-4,.,TRBV19,.,TGTGCCAGTACCTCCGGTGGGCTTCGGGATGAAAAACTGTTTTTT,CASTSGGLRDEKLFF
TRBJ2-5,.,TRBV30,.,TGTGCCTGGAGTGGAAGTAGCCGGGAGACCCAGTACTTC,CAWSGSSRETQYF
TRBJ2-5,.,TRBV12-3/TRBV12-4,.,TGTGCCAGCAGTTCCCGGTGGGAGACCCAGTACTTC,CASSSRWETQYF
TRBJ1-2,.,TRBV12-3/TRBV12-4,.,TGTGCCAGCAGTTTTAGACAGCACTATGGCTACACCTTC,CASSFRQHYGYTF
TRBJ1-1,TRBD1,TRBV6-5,.,TGTGCCAGCAGTCTAGTCAGGGGGAGACTCACTGAAGCTTTCTTT,CASSLVRGRLTEAFF
TRBJ1-2,TRBD1,TRBV2,.,TGTGCCAGCAGGCCGGGACAGGGGAGCTATGGCTACACCTTC,CASRPGQGSYGYTF
TRBJ1-6,.,TRBV18,.,TGTGCCAGCTCACCTGCACCCACAGGTAGCTCCTATAATTCACCCCTCCACTTT,CASSPAPTGSSYNSPLHF
TRBJ1-2,.,TRBV6-5,.,TGTGCCAGCAGATCCAACAGGGCCGTGAGAGGCTACACCTTC,CASRSNRAVRGYTF
TRBJ1-5,.,TRBV12-3/TRBV12-4,.,TGTGCCAGCAGTTTTCCACAATCGCCCCAGCATTTT,CASSFPQSPQHF
TRBJ2-1,TRBD2,TRBV3-1/TRBV3-2,.,TGTGCCAGCCCCTTGGGGGGACCCCGCGGGAGCGCCGACAATGAGCAGTTCTTC,CASPLGGPRGSADNEQFF
TRBJ2-4,TRBD1,TRBV13,once,TGTGCCAGCAGCTTGGGACAGGGGAAAAACATTCAGTACTTC,CASSLGQGKNIQYF
TRBJ1-2,.,TRBV6-5,.,TGTGCCAGCAGGCGTACAGGGTATCGCTATGGCTACACCTTC,CASRRTGYRYGYTF
TRBJ2-4,TRBD2,TRBV5-1,once,TGCGCCAGCAGCCGAACTTCTCTAGCGGGAGCGCGAAACATTCAGTACTTC,CASSRTSLAGARNIQYF
TRBJ2-1,.,TRBV11-3,.,TGTGCCAGCAGCCCAACGGATGGGCCTTCTCATGAGCAGTTCTTC,CASSPTDGPSHEQFF
TRBJ2-1,.,TRBV6-5,.,TGTGCCAGCAGCCCAGGGGACTACTTTTACAATGAGCAGTTCTTC,CASSPGDYFYNEQFF
TRBJ1-6,.,TRBV14,.,TGTGCCAGCAGCCAAGGCAGGGAAAGCTCACCCCTCCACTTT,CASSQGRESSPLHF
TRBJ2-7,.,TRBV5-1,.,TGCGCCAGCAGCTTGGACGAGCGGTCGTCCTACGAGCAGTACTTC,CASSLDERSSYEQYF
TRBJ1-2,TRBD1,TRBV27,.,TGTGCCAGCAGTTTTCTTCCGGGACAGGGTGACAGCGGCTATGGCTACACCTTC,CASSFLPGQGDSGYGYTF
TRBJ1-3,.,TRBV6-6,once,TGTGCCAGCAGTAGCCACTCTGGAAACACCATATATTTT,CASSSHSGNTIYF